This T cell receptor (beta chain) was recorded in a study of blood T cell repertoires in COVID-19. Only in-frame clones appear in the TCRdb table, and some are missing; sequencing was by immunoSEQ multiplex PCR. The table records 320,000 or so clones, about nine tenths of them present only once. Participants were placed into cohorts based on the clinical history they reported. Sequencing was performed on PBMCs or T cells enriched from blood (not recorded which). The clonotype originates from a man aged 55 to 70 who had recovered from COVID-19.

In DNA form, the CDR3 reads TGTGCCAGCAGTTACTCTCTACAGGGATCTATCGGTGGCTACACCTTC. The encoded protein is CASSYSLQGSIGGYTF. The V call is TRBV6-5, the J call TRBJ1-2; a possible D gene is TRBD1 (6 bases). Per the germline V gene, CDR1 is MNHEY and CDR2 is SVGAGI. With 0 bases removed from V and 7 bases from J, the gap between germline ends came to 18 bases. This CDR3 has 16 residues.